This passage covers 25 T cell receptor beta chains from one sample sequenced in a study of blood T cell repertoires in COVID-19 (dated by TCRdb to about 2020). Libraries were built with the immunoSEQ multiplex PCR assay. TCRdb retrieved this table from immuneACCESS and kept in-frame rearrangements only. Not all clones are present; in checked studies, unresolved V genes account for under half, and no reason is known for the remainder. Within this sample are over 15,000 clones, with approximately 85% of them counted one time only. The ten largest clones add up to roughly 37% of the sample. Sequencing was done on a sample of peripheral blood. The source of these receptors is a man between 65 and 79 years old in a cohort sampled during active COVID-19.

This chain connects TRBV6-1 to TRBJ1-1; perhaps TRBD1 as D (5 bases). CDR1 is MNHNS and CDR2 is SASEGT in the germline V gene. Trimming removed 2 bases from V and 3 bases from J, with 13 bases in between. The CDR3 runs 15 residues. In nucleotides, the CDR3 is TGTGCCAGCAGTGAAAGAGGACAATCCCACACTGAAGCTTTCTTT. Encoded protein: CASSERGQSHTEAFF.

The chain carries TRBV7-3 and TRBJ2-3, with a tentative D call TRBD2 (6 bases). Trimming left V 2 bases short and J 4 bases short, with 13 bases between. Germline V lookup: CDR1 SGHTA, CDR2 FQGTGA. The CDR3 sequence is 15 residues long. CDR3 loop: CASSLLGAGADTQYF. The CDR3, as DNA: TGTGCCAGCAGCTTATTGGGAGCGGGTGCAGATACGCAGTATTTT.

This clone was seen a single time. A read error may produce the germline difference seen at one junction end. The rearrangement uses TRBV5-1 and TRBJ2-2; TRBD1 might be the D (6 bases). The germline gives CDR1 SGHRS, CDR2 YFSETQ. The CDR3 spans 15 residues. The CDR3: CASSPGTRRLGQLFF. Written as DNA, the CDR3 is TGCGCCAGCAGCCCCGGGACACGACGTCTCGGGCAGCTGTTTTTT. The full variable domain, with the rest looked up from reference TRBV5-1 and TRBJ2-2, is KAGVTQTPRYLIKTRGQQVTLSCSPISGHRSVSWYQQTPGQGLQFLFEYFSETQRNKGNFPGRFSGRQFSNSRSEMNVSTLELGDSALYLCASSPGTRRLGQLFFGEGSRLTVL.

The genes are TRBV11-2 and TRBJ2-3, with TRBD2 identical over 12 bases. This CDR3 contains 19 residues. Germline V CDR1 and CDR2: SGHAT, FQNNGV. The trim removed 1 base at V and 6 bases at J, leaving 14 bases unmatched. Here the CDR3 reads CASSLGGLAGGPKGDTQYF. CDR3 DNA: TGTGCCAGCAGCTTAGGTGGTCTAGCGGGAGGGCCGAAAGGGGATACGCAGTATTTT.

CDR3 nucleotides: TGTGCCAGCAGTGGACCAGGGGGCTGGACGCCCCAGCATTTT. It is translated as CASSGPGGWTPQHF. The chain combines TRBV2 with TRBJ1-5; 8 positions match TRBD1. Germline V gives CDR1 SNHLY, CDR2 FYNNEI. The CDR3 contains 14 residues. With 4 bases clipped from V and 9 bases from J, the junction kept 8 bases outside the gene matches. The full variable domain, in which reference TRBV2 and TRBJ1-5 provide the parts outside the CDR3, is EPEVTQTPSHQVTQMGQEVILRCVPISNHLYFYWYRQILGQKVEFLVSFYNNEISEKSEIFDDQFSVERPDGSNFTLKIRSTKLEDSAMYFCASSGPGGWTPQHFGDGTRLSIL.

The rearrangement links TRBV6-1 to TRBJ2-7, with 8 bases fitting TRBD2. This CDR3 has 16 amino acids. V lost 4 bases and J lost 5; bases outside the gene matches: 13. The V gene's germline CDR1 is MNHNS and CDR2 SASEGT. As DNA, the CDR3 is TGTGCCAGCAGTGCCGCCGGGACTAGTAGGTTCCACGAGCAGTACTTC. The encoded protein is CASSAAGTSRFHEQYF.

This sequence joins TRBV14 and TRBJ1-4, with D unresolved. V dropped 1 base and J dropped 7 bases, with 7 bases sitting between them. The CDR3 sequence is 13 residues long. Looked up from germline, CDR1 is SGHDN and CDR2 is FVKESK. The CDR3 reads CASSQAAVEKLFF. As DNA, the CDR3 is TGTGCCAGCAGCCAAGCGGCGGTTGAAAAACTGTTTTTT. The full variable domain, its missing parts supplied by reference TRBV14 and TRBJ1-4, is EAGVTQFPSHSVIEKGQTVTLRCDPISGHDNLYWYRRVMGKEIKFLLHFVKESKQDESGMPNNRFLAERTGGTYSTLKVQPAELEDSGVYFCASSQAAVEKLFFGSGTQLSVL.

There are a few counts of this clone. The chain couples TRBV4-1 to TRBJ1-4; D call uncertain. V was trimmed by 1 base and J by 0 bases, leaving 12 bases between them. From germline, CDR1 is MGHRA and CDR2 YSYEKL. This CDR3 spans 17 amino acids. CDR3 DNA: TGCGCCAGCAGCCAAGGTTCACCGGGAACAACTAATGAAAAACTGTTTTTT. Encoded protein: CASSQGSPGTTNEKLFF.

This chain's CDR3 is CASSLEGSGTTDTQYF. DNA for the CDR3: TGCGCCAGCAGCTTGGAAGGTAGCGGGACCACAGATACGCAGTATTTT. This chain uses TRBV5-1 with TRBJ2-3; 8 positions agree with TRBD2. Germline V gene sequence: CDR1 SGHRS, CDR2 YFSETQ. V dropped 0 bases and J dropped 2; count of bases not matched to a gene: 5. CDR3 length: 16 amino acids.

Notes on this clone: At one boundary the junction diverges from the germline segment, which might be a read error. The V call is TRBV7-8, the J call TRBJ2-7; TRBD2 matches at 9 bases. This CDR3 is 15 amino acids long. Germline lookup yields CDR1 SGHVS and CDR2 FQNEAQ. Written as DNA, the CDR3 is TGTGCCAGCGGCTTGGGGTCGGCTAGCGGGAACGAGCAGTACTTC. As protein: CASGLGSASGNEQYF.

V usage is TRBV7-2 and J usage is TRBJ2-7; D gene ambiguous. This CDR3 is 12 amino acids long. Trimming left V 5 bases short and J 6 bases short, with 11 bases between. Germline CDR1 SGHTA, CDR2 FQGNSA. The CDR3 DNA is TGTGCCAGCAGCATTGATAGCCGCGAGCAGTACTTC. It codes for CASSIDSREQYF.

V and J are TRBV5-1 and TRBJ1-5, with a weak D call TRBD1 (6 bases). CDR3 length: 15 amino acids. Trimming left V 4 bases short and J 4 bases short, with 15 bases between. Germline CDR1 SGHRS, CDR2 YFSETQ. The CDR3 reads CASSKEGRGNQPQHF. The CDR3 DNA reads as TGCGCCAGCAGCAAAGAGGGAAGGGGGAATCAGCCCCAGCATTTT. Full variable domain (missing parts from reference TRBV5-1 and TRBJ1-5): KAGVTQTPRYLIKTRGQQVTLSCSPISGHRSVSWYQQTPGQGLQFLFEYFSETQRNKGNFPGRFSGRQFSNSRSEMNVSTLELGDSALYLCASSKEGRGNQPQHFGDGTRLSIL.

The chain couples TRBV19 to TRBJ1-6, with D hard to call. CDR3 length: 18 amino acids. V lost 3 bases, J lost 5 bases, and 20 bases lay in between. Germline CDR1 reads LNHDA; CDR2 reads SQIVND (reference sequence). This CDR3 reads CASSMYSGGTIHNSPLHF. Here the CDR3 DNA reads TGTGCCAGTAGTATGTACTCGGGTGGAACTATTCATAATTCACCCCTCCACTTT.

CDR3 amino acids: CASSVVHGKNTGELFF. DNA for the CDR3: TGTGCCAGCAGCGTAGTTCACGGGAAGAACACCGGGGAGCTGTTTTTT. This sequence joins TRBV9 and TRBJ2-2; D might be TRBD2 (5 bases). The CDR3 has 16 amino acids. V lost 0 bases to trimming and J lost 1 base, with 10 bases between them. Germline V gene data show CDR1 as SGDLS and CDR2 as YYNGEE.

The chain uses TRBV5-1 and TRBJ1-2, with D uncertain. Between the trimmed V and J ends, which lost 3 bases and 0 bases, there was a span of 9 bases. The CDR3 loop spans 14 amino acids. Germline lookup yields CDR1 SGHRS and CDR2 YFSETQ. CDR3 sequence (DNA): TGCGCCAGCAGCTCTGGCGGCGCTAACTATGGCTACACCTTC. Protein product: CASSSGGANYGYTF.

This clone was found once. The chain carries TRBV30 and TRBJ1-1; 10 nucleotides line up with TRBD1. The CDR3 sequence is 15 residues long. Germline V gene lookup returns CDR1 GTSNPN and CDR2 SVGIG (reference sequence). V lost 0 bases, J lost 3 bases, and 4 bases stayed unmatched. The CDR3 DNA follows: TGTGCCTGGAGTGTAGGGACAGGGGACTACACTGAAGCTTTCTTT. The encoded protein is CAWSVGTGDYTEAFF.

In its sample, this clone was seen once. V is TRBV9 and J is TRBJ2-3; maybe TRBD2 (6 bases). This CDR3 is built from 16 residues. Germline V lookup: CDR1 SGDLS, CDR2 YYNGEE. Trimming removed 0 bases from V and 4 bases from J, with 15 bases in between. CDR3 sequence (DNA): TGTGCCAGCAGCGTAGGCTGGGGCCGCGGGGCAGATACGCAGTATTTT. Protein: CASSVGWGRGADTQYF.

About this clone: One end of the junction does not line up with germline, which may come from a read error. The V gene is TRBV28, the J gene TRBJ1-1; possibly TRBD1 for D (6 bases). Per germline, CDR1 MDHEN and CDR2 SYDVKM. The CDR3 has 14 residues. The CDR3 protein is CASSLPQGPTQNSF. CDR3 sequence (DNA): TGTGCCAGCAGTCTACCACAGGGTCCCACGCAAAACTCCTTT.

As DNA, the CDR3 is TGTGCCAGCAGTTTAAGGGGGGGCGGACGGCAGCCCCAGCATTTT. It is translated as CASSLRGGGRQPQHF. The genes are TRBV28 and TRBJ1-5; D perhaps matches TRBD1 (6 bases). Germline values: CDR1 MDHEN, CDR2 SYDVKM. Trimming removed 2 bases at V and 7 bases at J, with 15 bases between. The CDR3 sequence is 15 residues long.

This clone was observed a handful of times. V and J are TRBV11-2 and TRBJ1-2; 8 bases line up with TRBD1. The CDR3 is 15 residues long. V lost 2 bases, J lost 4 bases, and 6 bases stayed unmatched. Looked up from germline, CDR1 is SGHAT and CDR2 is FQNNGV. In nucleotides, the CDR3 is TGTGCCAGCAGCTTAAAGACAGGGGAAGCCTATGGCTACACCTTC. It translates to CASSLKTGEAYGYTF.

This rearrangement joins TRBV11-2 to TRBJ2-7; TRBD1 agrees at 7 bases. CDR3 length: 13 residues. Losses at the gene ends were 3 bases for V and 5 bases for J; bases not matched to a gene: 4. The germline V gene encodes CDR1 SGHAT and CDR2 FQNNGV. The CDR3 DNA reads as TGTGCCAGCAGCTTCGACAGGGCACACGAGCAGTACTTC. This codes for CASSFDRAHEQYF. The variable domain in full, with the rest retrieved from reference TRBV11-2 and TRBJ2-7, is EAGVAQSPRYKIIEKRQSVAFWCNPISGHATLYWYQQILGQGPKLLIQFQNNGVVDDSQLPKDRFSAERLKGVDSTLKIQPAKLEDSAVYLCASSFDRAHEQYFGPGTRLTVT.

V gene TRBV12-3 or TRBV12-4 combines with J gene TRBJ2-2; possible D gene TRBD1, 5 bases. CDR3 length: 13 residues. Trimming cost V 3 bases and J 8 bases, with 10 bases left between them. The CDR3 coding sequence is TGTGCCAGCAGTTTGAAGGGGTTAGGGGAGCTGTTTTTT. Translation gives CASSLKGLGELFF.

V is TRBV2 and J is TRBJ2-7, with TRBD1 identical over 9 bases. CDR1 is SNHLY, CDR2 FYNNEI, per germline. J lost 13 bases, V lost 9 bases, and 13 bases had no gene match. There are 12 residues in the CDR3. For the CDR3, the DNA is TGTGCCAGTCTTACCGGGACAGGGTCGATCTACTTC. Translated, it gives CASLTGTGSIYF.

V usage is TRBV5-1 and J usage is TRBJ2-7; D possibly corresponds to TRBD2 (5 bases). This CDR3 has 13 amino acids. Trimming left V 0 bases short and J 5 bases short, with 9 bases between. Germline V lookup: CDR1 SGHRS, CDR2 YFSETQ. CDR3 in DNA: TGCGCCAGCAGCTTGGGGGGAGATAACGAGCAGTACTTC. Encoded protein: CASSLGGDNEQYF.

The rearrangement joins TRBV6-6 to TRBJ2-1, with TRBD1 as a possible D gene (5 bases). The germline gives CDR1 MNHNY, CDR2 SVGAGI (reference sequence). V was cut by 5 bases and J by 5 bases, with 7 bases left in between. The CDR3 totals 12 residues. The CDR3 nucleotides are TGTGCCAGCAGTGAGACAGACAATGAGCAGTTCTTC. Its translation is CASSETDNEQFF.